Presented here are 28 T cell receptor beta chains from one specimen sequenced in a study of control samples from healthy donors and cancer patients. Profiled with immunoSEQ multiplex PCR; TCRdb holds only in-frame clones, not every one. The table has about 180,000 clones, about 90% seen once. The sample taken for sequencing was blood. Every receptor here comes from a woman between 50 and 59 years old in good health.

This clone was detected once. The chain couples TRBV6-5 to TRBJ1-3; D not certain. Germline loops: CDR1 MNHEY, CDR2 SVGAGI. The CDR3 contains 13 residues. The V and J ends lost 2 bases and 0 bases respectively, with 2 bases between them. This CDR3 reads CASSYASGNTIYF. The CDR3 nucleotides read TGTGCCAGCAGTTACGCCTCTGGAAACACCATATATTTT.

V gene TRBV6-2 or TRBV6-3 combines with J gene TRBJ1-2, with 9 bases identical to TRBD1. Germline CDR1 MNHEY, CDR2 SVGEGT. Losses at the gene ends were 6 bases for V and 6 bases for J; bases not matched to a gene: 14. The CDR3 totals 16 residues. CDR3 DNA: TGTGCCAGCAGCCCTCCCCTCCTCGGGACAGGGCATGGCTACACCTTC. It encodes CASSPPLLGTGHGYTF.

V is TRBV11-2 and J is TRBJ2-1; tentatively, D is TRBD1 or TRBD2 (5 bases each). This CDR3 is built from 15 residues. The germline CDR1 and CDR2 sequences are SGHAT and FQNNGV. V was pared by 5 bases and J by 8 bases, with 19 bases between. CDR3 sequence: CASSRTAGLGDEQFF. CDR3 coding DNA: TGTGCCAGCAGCCGCACCGCAGGGTTGGGGGATGAGCAGTTCTTC.

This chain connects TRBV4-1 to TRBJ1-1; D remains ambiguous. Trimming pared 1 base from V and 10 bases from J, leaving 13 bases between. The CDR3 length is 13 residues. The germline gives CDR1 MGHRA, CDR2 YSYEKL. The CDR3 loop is CASSQVERERAFF. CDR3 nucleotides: TGCGCCAGCAGCCAAGTTGAAAGGGAAAGAGCTTTCTTT.

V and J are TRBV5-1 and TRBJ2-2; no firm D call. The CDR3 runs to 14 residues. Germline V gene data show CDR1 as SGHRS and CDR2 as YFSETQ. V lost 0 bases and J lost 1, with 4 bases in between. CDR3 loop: CASSLAGNTGELFF. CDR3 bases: TGCGCCAGCAGCTTGGCAGGGAACACCGGGGAGCTGTTTTTT.

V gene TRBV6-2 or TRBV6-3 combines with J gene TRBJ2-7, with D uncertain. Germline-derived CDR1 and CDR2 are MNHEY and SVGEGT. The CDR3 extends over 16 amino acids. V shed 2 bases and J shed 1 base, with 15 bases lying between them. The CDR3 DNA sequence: TGTGCCAGCAGTTACCCGGTTGTAATTGGATCCTACGAGCAGTACTTC. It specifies CASSYPVVIGSYEQYF.

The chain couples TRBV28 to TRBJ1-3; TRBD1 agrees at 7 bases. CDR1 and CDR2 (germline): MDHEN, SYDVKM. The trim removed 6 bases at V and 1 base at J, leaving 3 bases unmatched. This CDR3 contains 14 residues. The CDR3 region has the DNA TGTGCCAGCAGCACGACAGGGTCTGGAAACACCATATATTTT. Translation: CASSTTGSGNTIYF.

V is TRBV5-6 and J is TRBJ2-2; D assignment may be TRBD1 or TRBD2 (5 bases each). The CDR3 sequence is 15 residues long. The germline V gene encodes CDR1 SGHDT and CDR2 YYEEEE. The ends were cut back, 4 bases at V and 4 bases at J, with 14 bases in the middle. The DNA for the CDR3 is TGTGCCAGCAGCGGGCGCGCAGGGAGCACCGGGGAGCTGTTTTTT. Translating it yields CASSGRAGSTGELFF.

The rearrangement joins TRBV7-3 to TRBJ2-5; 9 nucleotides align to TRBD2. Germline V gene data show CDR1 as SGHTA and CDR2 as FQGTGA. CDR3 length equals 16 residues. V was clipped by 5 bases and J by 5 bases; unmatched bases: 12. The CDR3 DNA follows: TGTGCCAGCAGCCCAGGATCCTTAGCGGGGGTGGAGACCCAGTACTTC. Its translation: CASSPGSLAGVETQYF. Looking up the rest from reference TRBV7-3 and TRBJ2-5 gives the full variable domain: GAGVSQTPSNKVTEKGKYVELRCDPISGHTALYWYRQSLGQGPEFLIYFQGTGAADDSGLPNDRFFAVRPEGSVSTLKIQRTERGDSAVYLCASSPGSLAGVETQYFGPGTRLLVL.

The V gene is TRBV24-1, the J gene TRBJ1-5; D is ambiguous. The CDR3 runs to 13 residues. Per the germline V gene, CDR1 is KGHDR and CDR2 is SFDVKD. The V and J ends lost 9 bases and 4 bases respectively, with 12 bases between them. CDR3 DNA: TGTGCCACCCGGAGAGGGCCAAATCAGCCCCAGCATTTT. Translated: CATRRGPNQPQHF.

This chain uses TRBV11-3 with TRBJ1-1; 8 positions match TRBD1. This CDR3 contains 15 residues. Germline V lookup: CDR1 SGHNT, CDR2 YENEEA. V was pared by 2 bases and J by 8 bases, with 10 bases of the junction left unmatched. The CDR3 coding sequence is TGTGCCAGCAGCTTAACGTCAGGGGGCGGTGGAGAAGCTTTCTTT. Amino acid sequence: CASSLTSGGGGEAFF.

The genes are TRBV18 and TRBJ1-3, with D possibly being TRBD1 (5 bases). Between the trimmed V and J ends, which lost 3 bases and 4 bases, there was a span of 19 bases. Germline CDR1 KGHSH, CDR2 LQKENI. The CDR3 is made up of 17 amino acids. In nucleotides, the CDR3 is TGTGCCAGCTCACCGTCGGTGGGCAGGGCGGCCGGAAACACCATATATTTT. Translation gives CASSPSVGRAAGNTIYF.

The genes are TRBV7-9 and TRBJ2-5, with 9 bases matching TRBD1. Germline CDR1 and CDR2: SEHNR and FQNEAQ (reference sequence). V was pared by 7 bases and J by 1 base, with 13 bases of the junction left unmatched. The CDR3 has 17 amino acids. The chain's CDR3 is CASNPPAGQGRQETQYF. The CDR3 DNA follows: TGTGCCAGCAACCCCCCTGCCGGACAGGGGCGCCAAGAGACCCAGTACTTC.

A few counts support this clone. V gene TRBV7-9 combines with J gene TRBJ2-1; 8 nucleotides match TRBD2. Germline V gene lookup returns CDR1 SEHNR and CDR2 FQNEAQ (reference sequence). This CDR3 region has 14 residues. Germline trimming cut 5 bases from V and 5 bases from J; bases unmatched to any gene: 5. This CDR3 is CASSMRTSHNEQFF. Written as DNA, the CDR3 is TGTGCCAGCAGCATGAGGACTAGCCACAATGAGCAGTTCTTC.

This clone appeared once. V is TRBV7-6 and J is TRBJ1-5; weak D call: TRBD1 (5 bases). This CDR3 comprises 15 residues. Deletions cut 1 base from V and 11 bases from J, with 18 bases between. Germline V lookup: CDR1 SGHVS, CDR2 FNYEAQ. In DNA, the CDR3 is TGTGCCAGCAGCTTAGAGGAGGGGCCGACCGGGACCCAGCATTTT. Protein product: CASSLEEGPTGTQHF.

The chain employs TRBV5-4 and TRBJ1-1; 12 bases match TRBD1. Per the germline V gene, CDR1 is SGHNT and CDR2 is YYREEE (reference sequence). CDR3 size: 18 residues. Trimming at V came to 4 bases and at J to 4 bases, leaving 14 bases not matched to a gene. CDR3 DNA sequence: TGTGCCAGCAGCGTCCCCCGGGGACAGGGGGCTCTGCGCACTGAAGCTTTCTTT. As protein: CASSVPRGQGALRTEAFF.

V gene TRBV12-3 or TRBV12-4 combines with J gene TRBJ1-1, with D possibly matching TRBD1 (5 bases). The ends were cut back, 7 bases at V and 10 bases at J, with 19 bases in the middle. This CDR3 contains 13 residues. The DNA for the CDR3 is TGTGCCAGCACCGAGTGGAGGAGGGGAGTAGCTTTCTTT. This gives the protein CASTEWRRGVAFF.

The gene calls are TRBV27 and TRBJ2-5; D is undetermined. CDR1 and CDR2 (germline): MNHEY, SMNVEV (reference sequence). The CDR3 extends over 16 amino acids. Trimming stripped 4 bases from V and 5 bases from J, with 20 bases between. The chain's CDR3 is CASSSDLVPTWETQYF. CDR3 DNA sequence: TGTGCCAGCAGTTCCGATTTAGTTCCAACTTGGGAGACCCAGTACTTC.

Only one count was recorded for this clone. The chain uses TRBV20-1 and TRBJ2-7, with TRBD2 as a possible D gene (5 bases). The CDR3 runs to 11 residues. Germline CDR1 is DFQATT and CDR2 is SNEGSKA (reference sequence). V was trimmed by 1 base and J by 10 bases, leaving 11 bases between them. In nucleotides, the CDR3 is TGCAGTGCTAGAGCAACGGGATCTCAGTACTTC. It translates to CSARATGSQYF.

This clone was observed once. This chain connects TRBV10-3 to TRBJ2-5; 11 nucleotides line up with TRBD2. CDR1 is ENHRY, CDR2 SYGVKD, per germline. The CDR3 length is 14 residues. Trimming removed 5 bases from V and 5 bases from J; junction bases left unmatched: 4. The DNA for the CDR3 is TGTGCCATCAGTCTAGCGGGAGGAGGGGAGACCCAGTACTTC. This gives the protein CAISLAGGGETQYF.

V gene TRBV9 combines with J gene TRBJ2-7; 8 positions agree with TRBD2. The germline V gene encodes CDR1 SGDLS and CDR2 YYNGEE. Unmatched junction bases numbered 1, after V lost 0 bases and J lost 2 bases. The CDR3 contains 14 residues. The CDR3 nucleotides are TGTGCCAGCAGCGTAGCGGGAGGGCCCTACGAGCAGTACTTC. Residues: CASSVAGGPYEQYF.

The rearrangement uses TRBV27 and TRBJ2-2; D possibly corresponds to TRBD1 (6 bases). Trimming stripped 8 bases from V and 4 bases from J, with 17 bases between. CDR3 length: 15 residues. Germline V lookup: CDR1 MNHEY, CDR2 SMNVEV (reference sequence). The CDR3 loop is CASYQQGWGTGELFF. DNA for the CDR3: TGTGCCAGCTACCAACAGGGATGGGGCACCGGGGAGCTGTTTTTT.

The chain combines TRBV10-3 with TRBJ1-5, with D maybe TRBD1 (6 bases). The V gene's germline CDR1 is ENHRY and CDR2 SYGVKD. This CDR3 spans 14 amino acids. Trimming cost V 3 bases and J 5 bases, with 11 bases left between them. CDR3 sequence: CAISEAGGHQPQHF. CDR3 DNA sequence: TGTGCCATCAGTGAAGCGGGGGGCCATCAGCCCCAGCATTTT.

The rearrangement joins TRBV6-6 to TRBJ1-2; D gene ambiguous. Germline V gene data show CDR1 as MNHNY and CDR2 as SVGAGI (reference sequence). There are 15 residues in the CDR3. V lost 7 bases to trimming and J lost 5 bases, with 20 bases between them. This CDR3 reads CASMPSGYSVYGYTF. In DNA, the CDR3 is TGTGCCAGCATGCCCAGCGGTTACAGCGTGTATGGCTACACCTTC.

This chain's CDR3 is CASSPTIHQPQHF. The CDR3 nucleotides read TGTGCCAGCTCACCTACGATCCATCAGCCCCAGCATTTT. The rearrangement uses TRBV18 and TRBJ1-5; D unresolved. Trimming took 3 bases from V and 5 from J, leaving 8 bases between them. The germline CDR1 and CDR2 sequences are KGHSH and LQKENI. The length of the CDR3 is 13 residues.

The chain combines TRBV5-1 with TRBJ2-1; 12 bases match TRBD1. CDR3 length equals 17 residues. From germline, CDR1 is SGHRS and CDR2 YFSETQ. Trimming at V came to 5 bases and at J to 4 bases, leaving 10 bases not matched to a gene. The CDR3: CASRSPPGQGAYNEQFF. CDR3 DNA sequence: TGCGCCAGCAGATCACCCCCGGGACAGGGGGCTTACAATGAGCAGTTCTTC.

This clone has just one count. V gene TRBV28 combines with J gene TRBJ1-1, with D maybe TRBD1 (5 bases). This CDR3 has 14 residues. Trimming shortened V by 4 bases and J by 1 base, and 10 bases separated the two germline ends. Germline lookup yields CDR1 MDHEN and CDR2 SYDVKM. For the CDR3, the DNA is TGTGCCAGCAGTTCCGGGACGGGGAACACTGAAGCTTTCTTT. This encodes CASSSGTGNTEAFF.

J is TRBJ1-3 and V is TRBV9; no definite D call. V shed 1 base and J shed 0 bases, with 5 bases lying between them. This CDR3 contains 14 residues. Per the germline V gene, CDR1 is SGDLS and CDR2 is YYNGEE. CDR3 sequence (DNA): TGTGCCAGCAGCGTAATCGGCTCTGGAAACACCATATATTTT. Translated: CASSVIGSGNTIYF.